This T cell receptor (beta chain) appears in the sequencing data of a study of blood T cell repertoires in COVID-19 (dated by TCRdb to 2020 to 2021). Broadly, across the study: Samples from collaborators originated in the United States, Italy and Spain and spanned both the acute and convalescent phases of COVID-19. The material from the prospective study consisted of cDNA or gDNA derived from T cells, B-cell-depleted T cells, or PBMCs. Deeply sampled blood TCRbeta repertoires from subjects exposed to, actively infected with, or recovered from COVID-19 were included in the dataset. The repertoires were released in a freely available public database meant as a resource for research on the immune response to SARS-CoV-2. The samples were drawn from two sources: the first 160 participants of the ongoing ImmuneRACE study, and fewer than 1,500 subjects contributed by 6 global collaborators. The sample metadata nearly always contained a de-identified subject ID, COVID-19 status, age in years and sex. Where available, HLA class I and class II types were taken from metadata supplied by the sample provider and were not determined by assay-based typing.

Overall study results and their limits: The amount of clinical and demographic metadata varied by source and participant and was provided uncurated.

From the cysteine through the phenylalanine, the CDR3 covers 14 amino acids. This entry keeps only the CDR3 DNA: 42 bases, framed from base 1. The junction carries 17 bases between V and J, which are trimmed by 4 bases and 6 bases respectively. According to the germline V gene (reference sequence), CDR1 reads SGHNT and CDR2 reads YYREEE. Whole blood was collected in K2EDTA tubes by collaborating institutions according to the institutions' own protocols. For TCRbeta analysis, collaborators shipped samples in one of three forms: frozen whole blood, isolated PBMCs, or DNA extracted from either of those sample types. In the case of this clone: Its antigen remains undetermined. The sample holds no much larger clone one base away, and base qualities are not on file.

TCRbeta CDR3 regions were amplified from genomic DNA by means of the immunoSEQ Assay, a bias-controlled multiplex PCR. Processing in the source paper ran as follows. The number of nucleated cells in each sample was estimated from the amplification of reference gene primers within the assay. Sequence reads were collapsed and filtered to measure the absolute abundance of every unique TCRbeta CDR3 rearrangement. For each sample, productive Simpson clonality was calculated as the square root of Simpson's diversity index over productive rearrangements. TCRdb limited this immuneACCESS table to in-frame rearrangements with V and J called. A share of clones is missing; checked studies link under half to unresolved V genes, and the rest is unexplained. V and J calls and clone size are those listed in that table; D and trimming were worked out from the DNA. A total of about 65,000 clones appear in this sample, roughly 77% of them only once. The ten most abundant clones make up about 16% of the sample.

This TCR was sampled from an elderly man with acute or convalescent COVID-19. Material: peripheral blood. The rearrangement joined TRBV5-4 to TRBJ2-7; possibly the D gene is TRBD1, per 6 matching bases. The DNA reads as follows: TGTGCCAGCAGCCAGGGGTCGGGAAGAGGCGAGCAGTACTTC. The encoded protein is CASSQGSGRGEQYF.